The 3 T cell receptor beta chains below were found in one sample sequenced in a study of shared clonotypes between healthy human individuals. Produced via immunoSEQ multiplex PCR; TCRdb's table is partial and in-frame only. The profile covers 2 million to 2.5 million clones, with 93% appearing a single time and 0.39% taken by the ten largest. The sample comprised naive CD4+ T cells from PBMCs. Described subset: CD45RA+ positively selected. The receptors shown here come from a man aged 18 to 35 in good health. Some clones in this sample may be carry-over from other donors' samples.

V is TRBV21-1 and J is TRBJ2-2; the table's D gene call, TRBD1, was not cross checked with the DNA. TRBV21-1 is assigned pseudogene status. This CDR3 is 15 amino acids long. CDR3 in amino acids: CASSTRQEDTGELFF. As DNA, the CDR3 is TGTGCCAGCAGCACCCGACAGGAGGACACCGGGGAGCTGTTTTTT.

The CDR3 loop is CASSTGQSLNQPQHF. CDR3 coding DNA: TGTGCCAGCAGTACCGGACAGTCACTTAATCAGCCCCAGCATTTT. This chain connects TRBV6-5 to TRBJ1-5; tentatively, D is TRBD1 (6 bases). The CDR3 extends over 15 amino acids. Germline V CDR1 and CDR2: MNHEY, SVGAGI. Trimming removed 5 bases from V and 4 bases from J, with 15 bases in between.

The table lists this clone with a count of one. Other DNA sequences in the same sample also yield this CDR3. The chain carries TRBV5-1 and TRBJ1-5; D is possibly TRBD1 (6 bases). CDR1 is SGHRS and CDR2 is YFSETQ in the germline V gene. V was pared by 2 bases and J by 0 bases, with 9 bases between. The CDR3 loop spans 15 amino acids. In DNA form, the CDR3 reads TGCGCCAGCAGCTTAACAGGGTTTAGCAATCAGCCCCAGCATTTT. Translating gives CASSLTGFSNQPQHF.